A selection of T cell receptor beta chains follows, all from one sample in a study of blood T cells in healthy people across ages. TCRdb reprocessed the 5' RACE reads via MiXCR and lists one record per CDR3 protein. The sample consists of about 830,000 distinct CDR3 sequences, around 62% of them appearing once. The sequenced sample was blood. The receptor source for this set is a man between 25 and 39 years old in good health. CDR3s include the opening cysteine and the closing phenylalanine or tryptophan. A D gene is named only where the DNA matches it firmly. Clone size, where shown, is once, few, many, or a class for clones that have expanded.

clone_size	d_call	j_call	v_call	cdr3_aa	cdr3_nt
-	-	TRBJ2-7	TRBV3-1	CATARDLGSEQYF	TGTGCCACCGCGCGGGACCTAGGCTCCGAGCAGTACTTC
-	-	TRBJ1-1	TRBV3-1	CASSQTGREPEAFF	TGTGCCAGCAGCCAAACAGGGAGGGAGCCTGAAGCTTTCTTT
-	-	TRBJ2-2	TRBV9	CASSALLRAFTGELFF	TGTGCCAGCAGCGCCCTCTTGCGGGCCTTCACCGGGGAGCTGTTTTTT
few	-	TRBJ1-2	TRBV3-1	CASSQEAVLYGYTF	TGTGCCAGCAGCCAAGAAGCCGTCCTCTATGGCTACACCTTC
few	-	TRBJ2-3	TRBV25-1	CASSERASSTDTQYF	TGTGCCAGCAGTGAACGCGCGAGTAGCACAGATACGCAGTATTTT
-	-	TRBJ2-7	TRBV6-5	CASESSYEQYF	TGTGCCAGCGAATCTTCCTACGAGCAGTACTTC
-	-	TRBJ1-2	TRBV6-2/TRBV6-3	CASSPMWGYGYTF	TGTGCCAGCAGTCCTATGTGGGGGTATGGCTACACCTTC
-	TRBD2	TRBJ2-1	TRBV29-1	CSVSGLAGASSYNEQFF	TGCAGCGTTTCGGGACTAGCGGGGGCGAGCTCTTACAATGAGCAGTTCTTC
-	-	TRBJ1-2	TRBV29-1	CSVAGDGGGYGYTF	TGCAGCGTTGCTGGGGACGGAGGGGGCTATGGCTACACCTTC
few	TRBD2	TRBJ2-7	TRBV10-3	CAITAGGPYEQYF	TGTGCCATCACAGCGGGGGGTCCTTACGAGCAGTACTTC
-	-	TRBJ2-5	TRBV4-2	CASSREGQETRYF	TGTGCCAGCAGCCGAGAAGGCCAAGAGACCCGGTACTTC
-	-	TRBJ2-1	TRBV28	CASTQVGGDNEQFF	TGTGCCAGCACCCAGGTAGGAGGGGACAATGAGCAGTTCTTC
-	-	TRBJ2-2	TRBV7-3	CASSETSAHGELFF	TGTGCCAGCTCCGAGACTAGTGCTCACGGGGAGCTGTTTTTT
-	TRBD1	TRBJ1-4	TRBV20-1	CSARRRDSGEKLFF	TGCAGTGCTAGAAGGCGGGACAGCGGGGAAAAACTGTTTTTT
-	-	TRBJ2-5	TRBV25-1	CASSGSGGWETQYF	TGTGCCAGCAGTGGGTCCGGGGGCTGGGAGACCCAGTACTTC
-	TRBD1	TRBJ2-3	TRBV20-1	CSASDPDRTTDTQYF	TGCAGTGCTAGTGACCCGGACAGGACGACAGATACGCAGTATTTT
-	-	TRBJ2-7	TRBV28	CASSTSTTGSTYEQYF	-
-	-	TRBJ2-7	TRBV5-6	CASSSAFGRTYEQYF	TGTGCCAGCAGCTCTGCATTTGGACGGACCTACGAGCAGTACTTC
-	-	TRBJ1-4	TRBV2	CASEEDILETNEKLFF	TGTGCCAGTGAAGAGGACATCTTAGAGACTAATGAAAAACTGTTTTTT
-	-	TRBJ1-2	TRBV7-2	CASTILPAGYTF	TGTGCCAGCACGATACTCCCTGCTGGCTACACCTTC
-	-	TRBJ2-5	TRBV15	CATSRAPPGLVKETQYF	TGTGCCACCAGCAGGGCACCGCCGGGACTCGTCAAAGAGACCCAGTACTTC
-	TRBD1	TRBJ2-5	TRBV7-8	CASRTGTGKQYF	TGTGCCAGCAGGACCGGGACAGGGAAACAGTACTTC
-	-	TRBJ1-2	TRBV4-3	CVSSQDEGVYGYTF	TGCGTCAGCAGCCAAGACGAGGGGGTCTATGGCTACACCTTC
-	TRBD1	TRBJ2-7	TRBV7-9	CASSLYGTGTSYEQYF	TGTGCCAGCAGCTTATATGGGACAGGGACCTCCTACGAGCAGTACTTC
-	-	TRBJ2-7	TRBV20-1	CSAEVQNSYEQYF	TGCAGTGCAGAAGTACAGAACTCCTACGAGCAGTACTTC
-	-	TRBJ2-7	TRBV6-5	CASSPRQYSTYEQYF	TGTGCCAGCAGTCCCAGACAGTACAGCACCTACGAGCAGTACTTC
-	TRBD1	TRBJ1-2	TRBV4-2	CASSPEPTGEGHGYTF	TGTGCCAGCAGCCCAGAACCGACAGGGGAGGGCCATGGCTACACCTTC
few	-	TRBJ1-1	TRBV28	CASSFPDFRGANTEAFF	TGTGCCAGCAGTTTCCCCGATTTTAGGGGGGCGAACACTGAAGCTTTCTTT
-	-	TRBJ2-1	TRBV29-1	CSTGHGYNEQFF	TGCAGCACTGGACACGGTTACAATGAGCAGTTCTTC
-	TRBD1	TRBJ2-7	TRBV7-2	CASSNFRTGPGLVRAQYF	TGTGCCAGCAGCAACTTCCGGACAGGGCCCGGGTTGGTTCGGGCCCAGTACTTC
-	TRBD2	TRBJ2-3	TRBV12-3/TRBV12-4	CASSPGLESQYF	TGTGCCAGCAGTCCGGGACTAGAATCGCAGTATTTT
-	TRBD2	TRBJ2-1	TRBV7-8	CASSSGTSYNEQFF	TGTGCCAGCAGCTCCGGGACTAGCTACAATGAGCAGTTCTTC
-	-	TRBJ2-7	TRBV12-3/TRBV12-4	CASRRQEYSYEQYF	TGTGCCAGCAGGCGACAGGAGTACTCCTACGAGCAGTACTTC
-	-	TRBJ1-2	TRBV10-3	CATRRDYESGYTF	TGTGCCACGCGTCGCGACTATGAAAGTGGCTACACCTTC
-	TRBD1	TRBJ1-2	TRBV29-1	CSVEPTGMGYGYTF	TGCAGCGTTGAACCGACAGGGATGGGGTATGGCTACACCTTC
-	-	TRBJ2-1	TRBV29-1	CSVVGQGGFYEQFF	TGCAGCGTTGTTGGGCAGGGGGGGTTTTATGAGCAGTTCTTC
few	-	TRBJ2-1	TRBV4-3	CASSQEVGGAHEQFF	TGCGCCAGCAGCCAAGAGGTTGGGGGGGCCCATGAGCAGTTCTTC
-	-	TRBJ1-5	TRBV15	CATSQGQISNQPQHF	TGTGCCACCAGCCAAGGACAGATTAGCAATCAGCCCCAGCATTTT
-	-	TRBJ2-5	TRBV12-5	CTSGLNGPQETQYF	TGTACTAGTGGTTTGAACGGACCCCAAGAGACCCAGTACTTC
few	TRBD1	TRBJ1-5	TRBV9	CASSHGTGDNQPQHF	TGTGCCAGCAGCCACGGGACAGGGGATAATCAGCCCCAGCATTTT
-	TRBD1	TRBJ2-3	TRBV29-1	CSVVKITGTVDTQYF	TGCAGCGTTGTAAAGATAACAGGGACAGTAGATACGCAGTATTTT
once	TRBD2	TRBJ2-5	TRBV6-1	CASSEAGGEETQYF	TGTGCCAGCAGTGAAGCGGGGGGGGAGGAGACCCAGTACTTC
-	-	TRBJ1-6	TRBV19	CASSLGRQYSPLHF	TGTGCCAGTAGTCTGGGACGGCAATATTCACCCCTCCACTTT
few	-	TRBJ2-1	TRBV6-2/TRBV6-3	CASSYEGGSVEGQDEQFF	TGTGCCAGCAGTTATGAGGGAGGTTCTGTGGAAGGACAAGATGAGCAGTTCTTC